This TCR beta chain is drawn from a study of patients and donors after allogeneic stem cell transplantation. Germline V gene lookup returns CDR1 DFQATT and CDR2 SNEGSKA (reference sequence). The length of the CDR3 is 13 residues. V was pared by 8 bases and J by 5 bases, with 7 bases of the junction left unmatched. In TCRdb, the RT-PCR reads were re-called with MiXCR into one record per CDR3 protein. The table includes more than 150,000 distinct CDR3 sequences, around two fifths detected once. The specimen was blood, either unsorted or a sorted T cell fraction (not recorded which). This sequence joins TRBV20-1 and TRBJ2-2; 8 bases are shared with TRBD2. This sequence originates from a human donor who was either an allogeneic HSCT recipient or a stem cell or donor lymphocyte infusion donor (not recorded which). It is not recorded whose cells these are; they may come from a transplant donor. This CDR3 is CSMSGSSTGELFF. CDR3 nucleotides: TGCAGTATGAGCGGGAGTTCGACCGGGGAGCTGTTTTTT.